A single sample gave rise to the 24 T cell receptor beta chains below, sequenced in a study of CD8 T cells in Susac syndrome. After extraction with the RNeasy kit, roughly 0.45 to 1 ug of the RNA was reverse transcribed using random hexamers. In TCRdb, the immunoSEQ multiplex PCR reads were re-called with MiXCR into one record per CDR3 protein. The sample has about 210,000 distinct CDR3 sequences, 95% seen once; the top ten hold 0.095%. The sample comprised CD4+ T cells from PBMCs. The source is a human donor with multiple sclerosis.

The genes are TRBV29-1 and TRBJ2-1, with D possibly matching TRBD2 (6 bases). V lost 0 bases and J 6 bases, leaving 12 bases between the germline ends. The CDR3 spans 14 residues. Per the germline V gene, CDR1 is SQVTM and CDR2 is ANQGSEA. CDR3 in amino acids: CSVEEAGRINEQFF. The CDR3 region has the DNA TGCAGCGTTGAAGAGGCGGGGCGAATCAATGAGCAGTTCTTC.

This clonotype was seen a single time. The chain uses TRBV6-5 and TRBJ2-3, with 10 bases identical to TRBD2. The length of the CDR3 is 15 residues. The germline V gene has CDR1 MNHEY and CDR2 SVGAGI. The ends lost 5 bases at V and 6 bases at J; junction bases unmatched: 8. CDR3 protein: CASSNLAGVVDTQYF. CDR3 DNA sequence: TGTGCCAGCAGTAACCTAGCGGGAGTTGTGGATACGCAGTATTTT.

This clonotype was counted only a few times. The CDR3 DNA reads as TGTGCCAGCAGCCTGACTAGCGGGCAGTACGAGCAGTACTTC. The encoded protein is CASSLTSGQYEQYF. This chain connects TRBV7-6 to TRBJ2-7, with 10 bases fitting TRBD2. Per the germline V gene, CDR1 is SGHVS and CDR2 is FNYEAQ. CDR3 length equals 14 residues. V gave up 5 bases and J gave up 4 bases; unmatched junction bases: 5.

This chain links TRBV3-1 with TRBJ2-2; D perhaps matches TRBD2 (5 bases). V was trimmed by 2 bases and J by 6 bases, leaving 7 bases between them. Per germline, CDR1 LGHDT and CDR2 YNNKEL (reference sequence). The length of the CDR3 is 13 residues. CDR3: CASSQLAAGELFF. The CDR3 DNA reads TGTGCCAGCAGCCAACTAGCAGCCGGGGAGCTGTTTTTT.

The count of this clonotype is one. This chain connects TRBV2 to TRBJ2-5; TRBD1 agrees at 7 bases. Germline CDR1 SNHLY, CDR2 FYNNEI. Unmatched junction bases numbered 6, after V lost 10 bases and J lost 1 base. There are 13 residues in the CDR3. The CDR3, as DNA: TGTGCCACCTCCCGGACAGGCCAAGAGACCCAGTACTTC. Its translation is CATSRTGQETQYF.

V gene TRBV15 combines with J gene TRBJ1-2; D may be TRBD1 (6 bases). The CDR3 has 13 amino acids. Germline loops: CDR1 LNHNV, CDR2 YYDKDF (reference sequence). The germline V and J ends were trimmed by 3 bases and 8 bases, with 13 bases remaining between them. CDR3 in DNA: TGTGCCACCAGCAGTGCCAGGGGTGCGGGCTACACCTTC. Translated, it gives CATSSARGAGYTF.

The J gene is TRBJ2-1, the V gene TRBV20-1, with 12 bases that match TRBD2. CDR3 length: 17 amino acids. CDR1 is DFQATT, CDR2 SNEGSKA, per germline (reference sequence). V shed 3 bases and J 6 bases; nucleotides not matched to a gene: 12. Here the CDR3 DNA reads TGCAGTGCTAGTTTGTCCCCAGGGGGACTAGCGGGCAATGAGCAGTTCTTC. Amino acid sequence: CSASLSPGGLAGNEQFF.

J is TRBJ2-5 and V is TRBV15; 10 bases are a match to TRBD1. V dropped 1 base and J dropped 4; count of bases not matched to a gene: 9. This CDR3 contains 17 residues. Looked up from germline, CDR1 is LNHNV and CDR2 is YYDKDF (reference sequence). CDR3 region: CATSRGQGANVGETQYF. In nucleotides, the CDR3 is TGTGCCACCAGCAGAGGACAGGGGGCGAACGTTGGAGAGACCCAGTACTTC.

The CDR3 DNA reads as TGCGCCAGCAGCTTGCAAACAGGTGAAGCTTTCTTT. This sequence encodes CASSLQTGEAFF. This chain joins TRBV5-1 and TRBJ1-1; the D gene is possibly TRBD1 (5 bases). This CDR3 is 12 amino acids long. The germline V gene has CDR1 SGHRS and CDR2 YFSETQ. Trimming removed 1 base from V and 7 bases from J, with 8 bases in between. The full variable domain, with the rest looked up from reference TRBV5-1 and TRBJ1-1, is KAGVTQTPRYLIKTRGQQVTLSCSPISGHRSVSWYQQTPGQGLQFLFEYFSETQRNKGNFPGRFSGRQFSNSRSEMNVSTLELGDSALYLCASSLQTGEAFFGQGTRLTVV.

This chain uses TRBV11-2 with TRBJ2-2; D is unresolved. The V gene's germline CDR1 is SGHAT and CDR2 FQNNGV. The V end was cut by 0 bases, the J end by 6 bases, with 8 bases between. The CDR3 sequence is 14 residues long. The CDR3 bases are TGTGCCAGCAGCTTAGATCTGGTTGCCGGGGAGCTGTTTTTT. It yields the protein CASSLDLVAGELFF.

This chain uses TRBV20-1 with TRBJ2-1; TRBD1 might be the D (6 bases). Germline V CDR1 and CDR2: DFQATT, SNEGSKA (reference sequence). This CDR3 region has 14 residues. V lost 0 bases to trimming and J lost 8 bases, with 14 bases between them. The CDR3: CSARDPPGHYEQFF. In DNA, the CDR3 is TGCAGTGCTAGAGATCCTCCGGGACACTATGAGCAGTTCTTC.

This chain connects TRBV7-9 to TRBJ1-1; D unclear. This CDR3 is 14 amino acids long. Germline loops: CDR1 SEHNR, CDR2 FQNEAQ (reference sequence). Trimming shortened V by 6 bases and J by 9 bases, and 20 bases separated the two germline ends. The CDR3 spells CASSHPDRSEKAFF. Here the CDR3 DNA reads TGTGCCAGCAGTCACCCCGACCGGAGTGAGAAAGCTTTCTTT.

The rearrangement joins TRBV15 to TRBJ1-1, with 7 bases aligning to TRBD1. CDR1 LNHNV and CDR2 YYDKDF come from the germline V gene (reference sequence). The CDR3 contains 13 residues. With 5 bases clipped from V and 6 bases from J, the junction kept 6 bases outside the gene matches. CDR3: CATSGRQGAEAFF. The CDR3 DNA is TGTGCCACCAGCGGTCGACAGGGCGCTGAAGCTTTCTTT.

V gene TRBV3-1 combines with J gene TRBJ1-1; no definite D call. The CDR3 has 13 amino acids. Germline V lookup: CDR1 LGHDT, CDR2 YNNKEL (reference sequence). V dropped 6 bases and J dropped 5 bases, with 13 bases sitting between them. CDR3 sequence (DNA): TGTGCCAGCAGTTTAGGCGGGGATACTGAAGCTTTCTTT. Residues: CASSLGGDTEAFF.

V gene TRBV29-1 combines with J gene TRBJ2-7; maybe TRBD2 (6 bases). Looked up from germline, CDR1 is SQVTM and CDR2 is ANQGSEA. The CDR3 contains 12 residues. V lost 1 base to trimming and J lost 6 bases, with 10 bases between them. Here the CDR3 DNA reads TGCAGCGTTGAAGCGGGGGTCTCCGAGCAGTACTTC. The encoded protein is CSVEAGVSEQYF.

The rearrangement links TRBV7-9 to TRBJ1-5; D might be TRBD1 (5 bases). The CDR3 has 15 residues. The V end lost 5 bases, the J end lost 6 bases, and 17 bases lay between the germline ends. Germline values: CDR1 SEHNR, CDR2 FQNEAQ (reference sequence). The CDR3 DNA reads TGTGCCAGCAGCAGTGCGGTCGGGGGGACTCAGCCCCAGCATTTT. Amino acid sequence: CASSSAVGGTQPQHF.

The rearrangement joins TRBV29-1 to TRBJ2-7; D might be TRBD2 (5 bases). Per the germline V gene, CDR1 is SQVTM and CDR2 is ANQGSEA. With 7 bases removed from V and 0 bases from J, the gap between germline ends came to 16 bases. There are 14 residues in the CDR3. Here the CDR3 reads CSADLRAGSYEQYF. The CDR3, as DNA: TGCAGCGCCGATCTTCGGGCGGGCTCCTACGAGCAGTACTTC.

The CDR3 protein is CASSLRQTSTDTQYF. The CDR3 region has the DNA TGTGCCAGCAGTCTGAGACAGACATCCACAGATACGCAGTATTTT. The V and J genes are TRBV11-2 and TRBJ2-3; tentative D call: TRBD1 (5 bases). From germline, CDR1 is SGHAT and CDR2 FQNNGV. The CDR3 covers 15 residues. The V end lost 6 bases, the J end lost 2 bases, and 15 bases lay between the germline ends.

The V call is TRBV4-1, the J call TRBJ2-3; 7 bases map to TRBD1. The CDR3 runs to 18 residues. Germline V gives CDR1 MGHRA, CDR2 YSYEKL. V lost 0 bases and J lost 2; bases outside the gene matches: 11. In nucleotides, the CDR3 is TGCGCCAGCAGCCAAGACCCAACACAGGGGATTATCACAGATACGCAGTATTTT. This gives the protein CASSQDPTQGIITDTQYF.

This chain joins TRBV4-1 and TRBJ2-7; 7 bases are shared with TRBD1. Germline values: CDR1 MGHRA, CDR2 YSYEKL. This CDR3 is built from 14 residues. The V gene end was trimmed by 3 bases and the J gene end by 2 bases; junction bases not matched to a gene: 4. The CDR3 protein is CASSHRDSTYEQYF. The CDR3 region has the DNA TGCGCCAGCAGCCACAGGGACAGCACCTACGAGCAGTACTTC.

The chain has TRBV29-1 and TRBJ2-1; 10 bases agree with TRBD2. V lost 6 bases, J lost 9 bases, and 11 bases stayed unmatched. Germline V CDR1 and CDR2: SQVTM, ANQGSEA. The CDR3 covers 14 residues. The CDR3 DNA is TGCAGCGTGAAAGGACTAGCGGTGGGCACTGAGCAGTTCTTC. Amino acids: CSVKGLAVGTEQFF.

The chain has TRBV20-1 and TRBJ2-3; 8 nucleotides agree with TRBD2. Germline-derived CDR1 and CDR2 are DFQATT and SNEGSKA (reference sequence). The V and J ends lost 5 bases and 4 bases, in that order; junction bases with no gene match: 20. The CDR3 is 18 residues long. CDR3 in amino acids: CSAEDLPGLGLSADTQYF. CDR3 DNA: TGCAGTGCTGAAGATTTACCGGGACTAGGCCTAAGCGCAGATACGCAGTATTTT.

This chain links TRBV12-3 or TRBV12-4 with TRBJ1-2; D is undetermined. Trimming cost V 3 bases and J 1 base, with 6 bases left between them. The CDR3 is made up of 13 amino acids. CDR3 sequence reads: CASSFRNNYGYTF. The CDR3 nucleotides are TGTGCCAGCAGTTTCAGGAATAACTATGGCTACACCTTC.

Note on this clonotype: Mismatch with germline at one junction end may stem from a read error. The chain uses TRBV9 and TRBJ2-1, with D possibly called TRBD1 or TRBD2 (5 bases each). CDR3 length: 15 residues. Germline values: CDR1 SGDLS, CDR2 YYNGEE. The CDR3 loop reads CASSAAGATYNVQFF. Written as DNA, the CDR3 is TGTGCCAGCAGCGCCGCCGGGGCTACCTACAATGTGCAGTTCTTC.